This TCR beta chain was profiled in a study of cytomegalovirus exposure and HLA in healthy donors. The approximately 120-subject validation cohort, separate from the 666-subject first cohort, included the donors. Sequencing was performed with immunoSEQ multiplex PCR; in TCRdb, only in-frame clones are kept and a portion is missing. Here the sample spans just under 65,000 clones, approximately 95% being singletons. Findings of the study overall: Subsequent analysis of the approximately 110 validation repertoires found a tendency for first-cohort TCR clusters to co-occur. Most TCR sequences were seen very rarely across donors, but some public TCRs occurred in many.

With respect to this clone: Its antigen is unidentified.

Germline loops: CDR1 MDHEN, CDR2 SYDVKM. The CDR3 sequence is 14 residues long. The V end was cut by 5 bases, the J end by 3 bases, with 14 bases between. This clonotype was sampled from a woman under 30 in good health and CMV-seropositive. The V gene is TRBV28, the J gene TRBJ2-7; D is undetermined. Sequenced input: PBMCs. Here the CDR3 DNA reads TGTGCCAGCAGTATGGGCGTCGTTGTCTACGAGCAGTACTTC. It encodes CASSMGVVVYEQYF.